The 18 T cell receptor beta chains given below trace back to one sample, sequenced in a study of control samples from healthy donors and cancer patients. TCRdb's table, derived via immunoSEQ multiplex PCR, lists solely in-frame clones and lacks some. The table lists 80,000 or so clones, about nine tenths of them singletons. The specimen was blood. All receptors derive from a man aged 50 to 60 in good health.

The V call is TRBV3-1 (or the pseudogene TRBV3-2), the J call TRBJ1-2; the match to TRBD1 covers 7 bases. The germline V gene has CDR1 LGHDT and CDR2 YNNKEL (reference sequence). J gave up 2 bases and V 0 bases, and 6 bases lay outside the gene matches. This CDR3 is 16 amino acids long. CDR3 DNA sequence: TGTGCCAGCAGCCAAGAATACGACAGGGTAAACTATGGCTACACCTTC. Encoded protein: CASSQEYDRVNYGYTF.

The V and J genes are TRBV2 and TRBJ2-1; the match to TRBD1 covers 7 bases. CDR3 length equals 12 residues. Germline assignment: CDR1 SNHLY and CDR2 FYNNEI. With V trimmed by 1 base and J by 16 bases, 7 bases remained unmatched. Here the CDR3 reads CASSEDRGESFF. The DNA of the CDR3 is TGTGCCAGCAGTGAAGACAGGGGTGAGTCATTCTTC.

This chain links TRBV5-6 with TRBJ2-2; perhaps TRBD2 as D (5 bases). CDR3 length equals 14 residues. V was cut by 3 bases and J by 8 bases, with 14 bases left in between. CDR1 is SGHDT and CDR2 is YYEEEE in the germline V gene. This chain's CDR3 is CASSYRTAAGELFF. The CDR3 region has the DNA TGTGCCAGCAGCTACCGGACTGCGGCGGGGGAGCTGTTTTTT.

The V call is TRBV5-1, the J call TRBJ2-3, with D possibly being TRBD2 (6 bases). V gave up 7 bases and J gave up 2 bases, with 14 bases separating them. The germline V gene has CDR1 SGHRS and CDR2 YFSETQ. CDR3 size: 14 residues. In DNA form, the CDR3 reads TGCGCCAGCGCTGGAGGGGATGCCACAGATACGCAGTATTTT. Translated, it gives CASAGGDATDTQYF.

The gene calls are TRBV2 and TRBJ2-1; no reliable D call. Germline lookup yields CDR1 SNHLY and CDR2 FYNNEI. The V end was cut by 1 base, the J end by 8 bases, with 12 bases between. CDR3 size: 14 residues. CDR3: CASSEVAAVDEQFF. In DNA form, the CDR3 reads TGTGCCAGCAGTGAAGTAGCCGCAGTCGATGAGCAGTTCTTC.

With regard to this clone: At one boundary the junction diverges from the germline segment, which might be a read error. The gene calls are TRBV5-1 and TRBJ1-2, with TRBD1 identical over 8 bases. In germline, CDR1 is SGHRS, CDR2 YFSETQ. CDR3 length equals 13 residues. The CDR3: CATNPGGNFGYTF. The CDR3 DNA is TGCGCCACCAACCCAGGGGGCAACTTTGGCTACACCTTC.

The CDR3 DNA follows: TGTGCCAGCAGCCCCGGGGTAGGGCCCTATGGCTACACCTTC. As protein: CASSPGVGPYGYTF. V is TRBV21-1 and J is TRBJ1-2. TRBV21-1 is recorded as a pseudogene. CDR3 length equals 14 residues.

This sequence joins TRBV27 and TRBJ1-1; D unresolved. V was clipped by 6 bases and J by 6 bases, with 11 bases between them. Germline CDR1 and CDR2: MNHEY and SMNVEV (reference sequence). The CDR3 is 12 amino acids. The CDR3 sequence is CASSPSPPEAFF. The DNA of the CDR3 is TGTGCCAGCAGCCCTTCCCCCCCTGAAGCTTTCTTT.

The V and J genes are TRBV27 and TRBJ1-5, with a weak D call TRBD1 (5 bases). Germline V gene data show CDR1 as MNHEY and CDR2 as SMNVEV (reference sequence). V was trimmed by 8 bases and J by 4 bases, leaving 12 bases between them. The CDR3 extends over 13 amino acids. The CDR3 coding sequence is TGTGCCAGCGCCTTGCGGGGGAATCAGCCCCAGCATTTT. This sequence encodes CASALRGNQPQHF.

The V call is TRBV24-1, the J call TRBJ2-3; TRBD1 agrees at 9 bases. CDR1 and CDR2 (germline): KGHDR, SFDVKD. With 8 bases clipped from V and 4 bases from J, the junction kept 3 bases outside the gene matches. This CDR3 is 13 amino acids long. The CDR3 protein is CATMGQGADTQYF. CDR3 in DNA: TGTGCCACCATGGGACAGGGAGCAGATACGCAGTATTTT.

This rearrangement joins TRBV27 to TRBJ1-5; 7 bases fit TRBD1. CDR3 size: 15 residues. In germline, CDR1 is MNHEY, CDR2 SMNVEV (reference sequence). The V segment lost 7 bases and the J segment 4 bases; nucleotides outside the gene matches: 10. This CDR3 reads CASTPRGVANQPQHF. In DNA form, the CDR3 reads TGTGCCAGCACTCCCAGGGGGGTAGCAAATCAGCCCCAGCATTTT.

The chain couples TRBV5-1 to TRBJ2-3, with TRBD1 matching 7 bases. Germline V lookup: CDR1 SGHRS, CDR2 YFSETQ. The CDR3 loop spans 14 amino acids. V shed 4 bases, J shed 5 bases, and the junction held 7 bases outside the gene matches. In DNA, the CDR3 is TGCGCCAGCAGCCAAACAGGGGCTGGAGATACGCAGTATTTT. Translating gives CASSQTGAGDTQYF.

This chain's CDR3 is CASRPDGARDEQFF. The CDR3, as DNA: TGTGCCAGCAGGCCTGACGGGGCACGAGATGAGCAGTTCTTC. The genes are TRBV2 and TRBJ2-1; D tentatively reads TRBD1 or TRBD2 (5 bases each). V was shortened by 6 bases and J by 8 bases, with 17 bases between the two germline ends. The CDR3 has 14 residues. The germline gives CDR1 SNHLY, CDR2 FYNNEI.

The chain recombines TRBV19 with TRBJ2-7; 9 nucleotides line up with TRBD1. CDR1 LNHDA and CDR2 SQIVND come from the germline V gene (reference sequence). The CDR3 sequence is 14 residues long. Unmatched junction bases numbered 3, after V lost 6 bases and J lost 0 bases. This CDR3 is CASRDRGGSYEQYF. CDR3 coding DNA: TGTGCCAGTAGGGACAGGGGCGGCTCCTACGAGCAGTACTTC.

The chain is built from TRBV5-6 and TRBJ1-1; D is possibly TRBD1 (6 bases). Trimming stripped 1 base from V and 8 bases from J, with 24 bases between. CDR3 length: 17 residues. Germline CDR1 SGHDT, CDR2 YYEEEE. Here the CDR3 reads CASSLRGNSWGPAEAFF. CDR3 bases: TGTGCCAGCAGCTTGAGAGGGAACTCTTGGGGGCCGGCCGAAGCTTTCTTT.

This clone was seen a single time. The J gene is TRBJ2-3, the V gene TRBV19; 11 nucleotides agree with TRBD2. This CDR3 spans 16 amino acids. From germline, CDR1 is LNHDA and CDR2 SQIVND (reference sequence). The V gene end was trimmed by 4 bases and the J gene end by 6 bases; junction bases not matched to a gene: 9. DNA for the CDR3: TGTGCCAGTAGTACCTCTAGCGGGGGGCCTCCGGATACGCAGTATTTT. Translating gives CASSTSSGGPPDTQYF.

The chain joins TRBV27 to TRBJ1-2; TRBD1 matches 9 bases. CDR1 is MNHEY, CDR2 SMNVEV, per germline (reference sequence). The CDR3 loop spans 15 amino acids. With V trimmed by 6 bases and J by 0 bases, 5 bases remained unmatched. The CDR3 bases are TGTGCCAGCAGGCGAACAGGGGGCTCTAACTATGGCTACACCTTC. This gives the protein CASRRTGGSNYGYTF.

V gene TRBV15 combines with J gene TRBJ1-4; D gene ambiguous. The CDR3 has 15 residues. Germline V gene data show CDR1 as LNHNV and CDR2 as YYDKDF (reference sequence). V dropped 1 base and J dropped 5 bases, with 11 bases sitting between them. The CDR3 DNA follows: TGTGCCACCAGCAGAGGGGCCGCCGGGAATGAAAAACTGTTTTTT. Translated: CATSRGAAGNEKLFF.